A selection of T cell receptor beta chains follows, all from one sample in a study of T cells after yellow fever vaccination. From the 5' RACE reads, TCRdb called clonotypes with MiXCR, one entry per CDR3 protein. The sample lists a few hundred thousand distinct CDR3 sequences; less than 8.5% were seen once. Sequences were derived from CD4+ T cells sorted from PBMCs, sampled 15 days after the yellow fever booster vaccination. The origin of the receptors is a man between 25 and 39 years old who received the YFV17D yellow fever vaccine. Each CDR3 is given with its conserved first and last residue. A D gene is named only where the DNA matches it firmly. Not all rows give a size; the values are once, few, many and, for expanded clones, a class.

TRBJ2-5 | NA | TRBV12-3/TRBV12-4 | many | TGTGCCAGCAGTACCCAGAGGGCCACGACCCAGTACTTC | CASSTQRATTQYF
TRBJ2-2 | NA | TRBV5-5 | many | TGTGCCAGCAGCTTGGCCTGGGACGCGGGCGGGGAGCTGTTTTTT | CASSLAWDAGGELFF
TRBJ2-3 | NA | TRBV5-6 | NA | TGTGCCAGCAGCGGGTATACGCAGTATTTT | CASSGYTQYF
TRBJ1-5 | NA | TRBV3-1 | NA | TGTGCCAGCAGCTTCCCGGAGGGGCCCCAGCATTTT | CASSFPEGPQHF
TRBJ1-4 | NA | TRBV20-1 | many | TGCAGTGCTAGAAGGCAAAATGAAAAACTGTTTTTT | CSARRQNEKLFF
TRBJ2-3 | TRBD1 | TRBV27 | many | TGTGCCAGCAGTTTAAGGTTGCCGGGACAGAGCACAGATACGCAGTATTTT | CASSLRLPGQSTDTQYF
TRBJ1-5 | NA | TRBV7-9 | few | TGTGCCAGCAGCTTCGGGGTGGGCAATCAGCCCCAGCATTTT | CASSFGVGNQPQHF
TRBJ2-5 | TRBD1 | TRBV25-1 | NA | TGTGCCAGCAGCAACCCGGGACAGGGAGTAGAGACCCAGTACTTC | CASSNPGQGVETQYF
TRBJ2-7 | TRBD1 | TRBV7-6 | many | TGTGCCAGCAGCTTAACCCCCGGGACAGAAGGCGTACGGTACTTC | CASSLTPGTEGVRYF
TRBJ2-1 | TRBD1 | TRBV7-2 | many | TGTGCCAGCAGCTTAAGGGGACAGGGGTCCTACAATGAGCAGTTCTTC | CASSLRGQGSYNEQFF
TRBJ1-2 | NA | TRBV20-1 | NA | TGCAGTGCTAGAGATCAGGCAGCCATAAACTATGGCTACACCTTC | CSARDQAAINYGYTF
TRBJ1-5 | TRBD1 | TRBV7-8 | many | TGTGCCAGCAGCGCCGGACAGGGCACGCCCCAGCATTTT | CASSAGQGTPQHF
TRBJ1-1 | TRBD1 | TRBV24-1 | few | TGTGCCACCACCGGGACAGGGGGGACTGAAGCTTTCTTT | CATTGTGGTEAFF
TRBJ1-1 | NA | TRBV7-2 | many | TGTGCCAGCAGCTTAGAGGGCAGCACTGAAGCTTTCTTT | CASSLEGSTEAFF
TRBJ2-3 | NA | TRBV27 | many | TGTGCCAGCCACCAAGGACTCCGCACAGATACGCAGTATTTT | CASHQGLRTDTQYF
TRBJ2-2 | NA | TRBV12-3/TRBV12-4 | NA | TGTGCCAGCAGTTCTGGGGGGTTTAACACCGGGGAGCTGTTTTTT | CASSSGGFNTGELFF
TRBJ2-1 | NA | TRBV3-1 | few | TGTGCCAGCAGCCAGGAGGGGGCTTATAATGAGCAGTTCTTC | CASSQEGAYNEQFF
TRBJ1-1 | NA | TRBV5-1 | NA | TGCGCCAGCAGCAAACCGGGACAAATGAACACTGAAGCTTTCTTT | CASSKPGQMNTEAFF
TRBJ2-7 | NA | TRBV5-5 | many | TGTGCCAGCAGCTTAGTCTCCGGTTCCTACGAGCAGTACTTC | CASSLVSGSYEQYF
TRBJ1-1 | TRBD1 | TRBV5-1 | many | TGCGCCAGCAGCTTAACAGGGGGCCGGGGTGAAGCTTTCTTT | CASSLTGGRGEAFF
TRBJ2-7 | TRBD2 | TRBV10-3 | few | TGTGCCATCAGTGAGTCAACTAGCGGGAGGGCGCGGCATCACGAGCAGTACTTC | CAISESTSGRARHHEQYF
TRBJ1-3 | TRBD1 | TRBV7-8 | NA | TGTGCCAGCAGCTTTAACGCGGGACAGGGACACACCATATATTTT | CASSFNAGQGHTIYF
TRBJ2-3 | NA | TRBV12-3/TRBV12-4 | many | TGTGCCAGCAGTCCAAATACAGGGCGATCGCAGTATTTT | CASSPNTGRSQYF
TRBJ2-3 | NA | TRBV3-1 | NA | TGTGCCAGCAGCCGGCGGGACCTCACAGATACGCAGTATTTT | CASSRRDLTDTQYF
TRBJ2-1 | TRBD2 | TRBV7-2 | many | TGTGCCAGCAGCTTAGGTGGGGCGGGAGGCTCCTACAATGAGCAGTTCTTC | CASSLGGAGGSYNEQFF
TRBJ2-2 | TRBD2 | TRBV20-1 | many | TGCAGTGCTAGACCCAGCGGGAGAAACACCGGGGAGCTGTTTTTT | CSARPSGRNTGELFF
TRBJ2-6 | NA | TRBV20-1 | few | TGCAGTGCTTTTTCAAGCACACCTGGGGCCAACGTCCTGACTTTC | CSAFSSTPGANVLTF
TRBJ2-2 | NA | TRBV3-1 | few | TGTGCCAGCAGCCAAGATAACAAGAACACCGGGGAGCTGTTTTTT | CASSQDNKNTGELFF
TRBJ1-5 | TRBD1 | TRBV18 | few | TGTGCCAGCTCTCCGGGACAGGGGATTTACCAGCCCCAGCATTTT | CASSPGQGIYQPQHF
TRBJ2-6 | NA | TRBV11-2 | NA | TGTGCCAGCAGCTTAGAGCAGGGCCCTCCCTCTGGGGCCAACGTCCTGACTTTC | CASSLEQGPPSGANVLTF
TRBJ2-5 | NA | TRBV5-5 | NA | TGTGCCAGCAGCTTACAGGGCCCGGAGACCCAGTACTTC | CASSLQGPETQYF
TRBJ1-2 | NA | TRBV5-1 | NA | TGCGCCAGCAGCTCATCTGACCAGTCACGTGGCTACACCTTC | CASSSSDQSRGYTF
TRBJ2-6 | TRBD2 | TRBV25-1 | few | TGTGCCAGCAGTCCCCCCGCAACTAGCGGGAGACCGACCGGGGCCAACGTCCTGACTTTC | CASSPPATSGRPTGANVLTF